This T cell receptor beta chain emerged from a study of glioma-infiltrating T cells after dendritic cell vaccination (dated by TCRdb to the mid-2010s). With respect to the entire study: The cohort included some 15 glioblastoma patients drawn from Phase I and II dendritic cell vaccination trials, of whom 9 were newly diagnosed and 6 had recurrent disease. The vaccine was prepared from monocyte-derived dendritic cells that were cultured for roughly seven days with IL-4 and GM-CSF and then pulsed overnight with autologous tumor lysate. Patients received autologous tumor lysate-pulsed dendritic cell vaccination between about 2003 and 2013. Deep sequencing of TCR beta CDR3 regions was used to quantify tumor-infiltrating lymphocyte content and compare tumor and blood repertoires in dendritic cell-vaccinated glioblastoma patients. Each patient got three intradermal injections of the dendritic cell vaccine, spaced at biweekly intervals, in the arm below the axilla. TCR sequencing metrics, including TIL content and tumor-blood repertoire overlap, were correlated with survival after dendritic cell vaccination.

TCRB CDR3 regions were amplified from about 2 ug genomic DNA, or all available DNA if less, using the immunoSEQ assay. The multiplex PCR employed 60 forward primers targeting TCR V beta segments and 13 reverse primers targeting J beta segments. Synthetic control templates were spiked into each sample at limiting dilution to estimate reads per starting template. Sequencing produced 87 bp reads on the Illumina HiSeq System. The original pipeline was this. PCR and sequencing errors were removed by a nearest neighbor algorithm that merged closely related sequences. TCR overlap was measured as the percentage of unique tumor TCR beta sequences that were also present in the peripheral blood of the same patient. The table was pulled from immuneACCESS by TCRdb, which kept in-frame rearrangements only. Such tables lose some clones; where checked, under half of the loss comes from unresolved V genes, and the rest has no known cause. V, J and clone size are taken as reported in that table, and D and trimming were inferred from the DNA itself. The sample table holds approximately 110,000 clones, of which nearly 90% were seen once. The top ten clones comprise approximately 2.7% of the sample.

This clone was counted once. Its binding antigen is unknown. No per-base quality is available; no much larger clone lies one base away. CDR1 SGHRS and CDR2 YFSETQ were looked up in the germline V gene. V trim: 4 bases; J trim: 4 bases; unmatched bases: 3. From its cysteine to its phenylalanine, the CDR3 spans 13 amino acids. The sequence is cut down to CDR3 DNA, 39 bases in frame from base 1. Study-wide conclusions, independent of this receptor: TCR clonality showed no direct relationship with survival, which suggests that a diverse polyclonal response may be important. The three-group TCR overlap response model was characterized as speculative, and prospective validation of the model was stated to be required. The cohort was small and heterogeneous, only a few patients had full blood and tumor sets, and even fewer had initial-recurrent tumor pairs. After dendritic cell vaccination, a higher estimated pretreatment TIL content predicted longer time to progression and longer overall survival.

Taken with the paper, the label for time point translates to: after dendritic cell vaccination, including at tumor progression/relapse. Patients were selected on the basis of adequate residual fresh-frozen tumor tissue and more than two years of available survival data. An isocitrate dehydrogenase mutation was not carried by any of the glioblastoma patients, although molecular status was otherwise variable. PBMC collection took place before vaccination, two weeks after the third vaccination, and at tumor progression if progression occurred. Genomic DNA was extracted with the Qiagen DNeasy Blood extraction Kit.

The TCR originated in a human donor with glioblastoma. The chain is encoded by TRBV5-1 joined to TRBJ2-3; 7 central nucleotides agree with TRBD2. The sequencing used blood, collected after dendritic cell vaccination. The DNA sequence is as follows: TGCGCCAGCAGCCTTGCGGGGGCAGATACGCAGTATTTT. Its protein is CASSLAGADTQYF.